This T cell receptor beta chain was sequenced for a study of T-cell reconstitution after alpha-beta-depleted transplantation in children. A library of TCRbeta sequences, prepared with unique molecular identifiers, was generated. MiXCR, applied by TCRdb to the PCR reads, yields one record per CDR3 protein. The table includes about 540,000 distinct CDR3 sequences, around 20% detected once. CDR1 KGHSH and CDR2 LQKENI come from the germline V gene. Trimming at V came to 0 bases and at J to 2 bases, leaving 1 base not matched to a gene. The CDR3 totals 16 residues. Material: PBMCs from the stem cell graft donor, obtained from the stem cell graft. The chain combines TRBV18 with TRBJ2-3; 11 nucleotides align to TRBD2. The source is a human donor who donated a stem cell graft to a child with acute lymphoblastic leukemia. CDR3 sequence reads: CASSPPGLAATDTQYF. The CDR3 DNA reads TGTGCCAGCTCACCACCGGGACTAGCGGCCACAGATACGCAGTATTTT.